What follows is one TCR beta chain and its context. The CDR3 is made up of 14 amino acids. V lost 1 base and J lost 9; bases outside the gene matches: 5. From germline, CDR1 is LNHDA and CDR2 SQIVND (reference sequence). This specimen comes from a study of tumor-infiltrating lymphocytes in oesophageal squamous cell carcinoma. TCRdb analysed the PCR reads with MiXCR anew, one entry per CDR3 protein. The table includes almost 20,000 distinct CDR3 sequences, 35% to 50% detected once. V and J are TRBV19 and TRBJ2-1; TRBD1 matches 8 bases. The receptor comes from a male donor with esophageal squamous cell carcinoma. Source material: normal esophageal tissue next to the tumor. CDR3 nucleotides: TGTGCCAGTAGTATAGGGACAGGGAATATTGAGCAGTTCTTC. This sequence encodes CASSIGTGNIEQFF.